Listed here is a single T cell receptor beta chain. This entry comes from a study of blood T cell repertoires in COVID-19. Original data processing: Amplified reference gene primers provided the basis for estimating nucleated cell counts. The repertoire was sequenced with immunoSEQ multiplex PCR; TCRdb's copy has only in-frame clones and lacks some. The DNA gave D and trimming, while V, J and clone size come from that table. This sample yields about 260,000 clones, of which around four fifths are seen a single time; about 5% belongs to the top ten. V lost 2 bases, J lost 0 bases, and 4 bases lay in between. The CDR3 contains 14 residues. The germline V gene has CDR1 KGHSH and CDR2 LQKENI.

The V call is TRBV18, the J call TRBJ2-2; D is undetermined. The sample taken for sequencing was peripheral blood. The TCR originated in a man between 60 and 70 years old who had recovered from COVID-19. The CDR3 spells CASSPAANTGELFF. The CDR3 DNA reads as TGTGCCAGCTCACCAGCAGCGAACACCGGGGAGCTGTTTTTT.